This T cell receptor beta chain was recorded in a study of cytomegalovirus exposure and HLA in healthy donors. Trimming cost V 2 bases and J 6 bases; bases outside gene matches: 7. From germline, CDR1 is MDHEN and CDR2 SYDVKM. The CDR3 loop spans 14 amino acids. The PCR employed 60 Vbeta primers together with 13 Jbeta primers. Assay: immunoSEQ multiplex PCR; the TCRdb copy retains only in-frame clones and omits some. Of about 150,000 clones listed, 70% to 80% are singletons. Comment on this clone: Its antigen remains unidentified.

General study points: Earlier analysis found most TCR beta V segments productive about 87% or about 30% of the time. Investigators reported 150 to 200 TCR beta chains as tied to cytomegalovirus. Clonal expansion, a later analysis showed, was greater in HLA-associated TCR beta chains than in equally common others. Later analysis associated a missense DCLRE1C variant with TCR beta V- and J-gene trimming.

The clonotype originates from a woman between 40 and 55 years old in good health and CMV-seronegative. The chain employs TRBV28 and TRBJ2-7, with 7 bases lining up with TRBD2. Source material: PBMCs. In nucleotides, the CDR3 is TGTGCCAGCAGTTTAACCCCTGGGGGGGGCGAGCAGTACTTC. Protein product: CASSLTPGGGEQYF.